The source of this T cell receptor beta chain is a study of a mutant IDH1 vaccine in newly diagnosed glioma. About the research overall: Vaccination followed radiotherapy alone by 4-6 weeks, or accompanied temozolomide cycles.

Worth noting for this clone: Its antigen is as yet unknown.

V was cut by 6 bases and J by 4 bases, with 15 bases left in between. There are 15 residues in the CDR3. Germline CDR1 is LNHDA and CDR2 is SQIVND (reference sequence). Described time point: week 23, last vaccination. With topical imiquimod, each dose of the vaccine consisted of 300 ug of mutant IDH1 20-mer peptide. Generated by immunoSEQ multiplex PCR, the TCRdb table keeps only in-frame clones and is missing some. The sample consists of approximately 50,000 clones, more than 75% of them appearing once. Sequencing was performed on PBMCs, taken from a glioma patient whose treatment included an IDH1 peptide vaccine. The receptor's source is a middle-aged man with glioma. The rearrangement links TRBV19 to TRBJ2-2; D not resolved. The chain's CDR3 is CASSHTDRSTGELFF. DNA for the CDR3: TGTGCCAGTAGCCACACAGACCGAAGCACCGGGGAGCTGTTTTTT.